Listed here is a single TCR beta chain. The antigen remains unidentified. This sample is part of a study of blood T cells in healthy people across ages. About the research overall: Template switching picked up about one barcoded beta molecule for each two T cells. Study-level findings and limits: Underestimates were what the diversity estimates from one million T cells were considered to be. Strong correlation linked observed beta diversity and percent naive T cells.

The germline V gene has CDR1 DFQATT and CDR2 SNEGSKA (reference sequence). V gave up 6 bases and J gave up 4 bases; unmatched junction bases: 12. CDR3 length: 15 residues. The authors ran a second PCR of about 6 to 12 cycles using a sample-barcoded 5' primer and a J-beta primer mix. Every cDNA was tagged by a template-switch adaptor with 12 random nucleotides. TCRdb used MiXCR to reprocess the 5' RACE reads, holding one entry per CDR3 protein. This table holds around 650,000 distinct CDR3 sequences, around 43% found once. The material sequenced was blood. The sequence was obtained from an elderly man in good health. The chain is built from TRBV20-1 and TRBJ2-3; 8 nucleotides align to TRBD2. CDR3 coding DNA: TGCAGTGCAACCGATAGCGGGATTAGGGCAGATACGCAGTATTTT. It codes for CSATDSGIRADTQYF.